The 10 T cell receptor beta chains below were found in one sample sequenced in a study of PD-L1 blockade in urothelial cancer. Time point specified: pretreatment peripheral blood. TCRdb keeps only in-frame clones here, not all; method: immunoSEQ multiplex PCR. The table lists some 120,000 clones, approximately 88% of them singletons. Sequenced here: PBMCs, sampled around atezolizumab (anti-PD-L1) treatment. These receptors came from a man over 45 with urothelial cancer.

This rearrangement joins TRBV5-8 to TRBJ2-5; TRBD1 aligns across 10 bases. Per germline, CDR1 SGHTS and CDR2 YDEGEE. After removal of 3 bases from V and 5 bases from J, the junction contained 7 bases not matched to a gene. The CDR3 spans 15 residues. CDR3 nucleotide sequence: TGTGCCAGCAGCTCCAGACAGGGGGCTCGGGAGACCCAGTACTTC. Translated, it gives CASSSRQGARETQYF.

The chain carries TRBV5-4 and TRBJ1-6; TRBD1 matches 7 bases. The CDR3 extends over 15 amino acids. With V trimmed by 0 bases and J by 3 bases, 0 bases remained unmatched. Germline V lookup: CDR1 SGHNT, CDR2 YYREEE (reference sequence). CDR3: CASSLGQGYNSPLHF. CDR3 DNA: TGTGCCAGCAGCTTGGGACAGGGCTATAATTCACCCCTCCACTTT.

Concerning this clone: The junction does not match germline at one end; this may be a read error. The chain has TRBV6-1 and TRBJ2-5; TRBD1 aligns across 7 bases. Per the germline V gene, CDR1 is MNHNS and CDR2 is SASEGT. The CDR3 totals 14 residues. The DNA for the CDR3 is TGTGCCAGCAATGAAAAGGACAGGATAAGCACCCAGTACTTC. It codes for CASNEKDRISTQYF.

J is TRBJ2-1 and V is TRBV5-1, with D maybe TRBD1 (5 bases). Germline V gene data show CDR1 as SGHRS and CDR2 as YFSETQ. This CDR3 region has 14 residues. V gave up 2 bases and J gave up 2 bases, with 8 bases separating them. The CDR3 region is CASSLPGTYNEQFF. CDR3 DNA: TGCGCCAGCAGCTTACCAGGGACCTACAATGAGCAGTTCTTC.

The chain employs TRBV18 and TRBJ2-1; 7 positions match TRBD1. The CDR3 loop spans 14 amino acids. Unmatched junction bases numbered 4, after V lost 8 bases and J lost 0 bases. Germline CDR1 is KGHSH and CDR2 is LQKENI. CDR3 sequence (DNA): TGTGCCAGCATCCGGGACAGCTCCTACAATGAGCAGTTCTTC. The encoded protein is CASIRDSSYNEQFF.

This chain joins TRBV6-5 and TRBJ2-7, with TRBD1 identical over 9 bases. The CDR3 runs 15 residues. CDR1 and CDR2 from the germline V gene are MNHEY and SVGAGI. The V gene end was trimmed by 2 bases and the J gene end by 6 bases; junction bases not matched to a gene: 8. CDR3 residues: CASSYQVTGGFEQYF. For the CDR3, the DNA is TGTGCCAGCAGTTACCAGGTGACAGGGGGGTTCGAGCAGTACTTC.

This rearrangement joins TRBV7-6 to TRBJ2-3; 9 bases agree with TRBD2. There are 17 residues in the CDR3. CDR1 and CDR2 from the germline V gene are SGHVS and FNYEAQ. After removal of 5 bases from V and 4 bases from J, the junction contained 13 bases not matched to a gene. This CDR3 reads CASSKRNSGSPPDTQYF. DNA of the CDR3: TGTGCCAGCAGCAAACGAAATAGCGGGAGTCCCCCAGATACGCAGTATTTT. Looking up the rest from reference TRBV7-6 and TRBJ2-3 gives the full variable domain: GAGVSQSPRYKVTKRGQDVALRCDPISGHVSLYWYRQALGQGPEFLTYFNYEAQQDKSGLPNDRFSAERPEGSISTLTIQRTEQRDSAMYRCASSKRNSGSPPDTQYFGPGTRLTVL.

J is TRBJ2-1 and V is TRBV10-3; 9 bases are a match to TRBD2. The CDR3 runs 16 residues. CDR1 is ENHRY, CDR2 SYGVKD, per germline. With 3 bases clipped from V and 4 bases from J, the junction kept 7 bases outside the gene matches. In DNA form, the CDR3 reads TGTGCCATCAGTGACCCGATTAGCGGGAGTTACAATGAGCAGTTCTTC. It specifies CAISDPISGSYNEQFF.

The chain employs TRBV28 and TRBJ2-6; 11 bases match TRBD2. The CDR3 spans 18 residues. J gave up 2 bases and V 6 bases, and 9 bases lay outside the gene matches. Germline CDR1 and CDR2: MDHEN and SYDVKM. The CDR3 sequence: CASSPPTSGKTGANVLTF. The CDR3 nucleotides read TGTGCCAGCAGCCCCCCGACTAGCGGGAAGACTGGGGCCAACGTCCTGACTTTC.

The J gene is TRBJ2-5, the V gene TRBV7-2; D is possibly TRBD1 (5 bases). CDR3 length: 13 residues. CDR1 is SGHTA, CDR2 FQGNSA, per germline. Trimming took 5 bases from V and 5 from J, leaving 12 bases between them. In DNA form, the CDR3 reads TGTGCCAGCAGCCTAGGACATCGGGAGACCCAGTACTTC. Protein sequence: CASSLGHRETQYF.